These 16 T cell receptor beta chains share one sample of origin, sequenced in a study of blood T cell repertoires in COVID-19. Assay used: immunoSEQ multiplex PCR; TCRdb lists only in-frame clones, some missing. The sample includes some 320,000 clones, 70% to 90% of them seen just once. Sequencing used peripheral blood. These receptor sequences come from a woman aged 30 to 39 who had recovered from COVID-19.

V usage is TRBV12-3 or TRBV12-4 and J usage is TRBJ1-2; 7 bases align to TRBD1. This CDR3 has 13 residues. The ends lost 5 bases at V and 8 bases at J; junction bases unmatched: 8. The CDR3 loop is CASSTPRGLGYTF. The CDR3 DNA is TGTGCCAGCAGTACCCCGAGGGGGCTCGGCTACACCTTC.

This clone was detected only once. The rearrangement uses TRBV5-1 and TRBJ1-1; unclear D gene. The CDR3 covers 12 residues. Germline values: CDR1 SGHRS, CDR2 YFSETQ. The V end lost 4 bases, the J end lost 4 bases, and 8 bases lay between the germline ends. The CDR3 reads CASSGSGTEAFF. As DNA, the CDR3 is TGCGCCAGCAGCGGGTCAGGCACTGAAGCTTTCTTT.

This chain uses TRBV5-6 with TRBJ1-2; D is uncertain. CDR3 length equals 15 residues. The germline V gene encodes CDR1 SGHDT and CDR2 YYEEEE. The V gene lost 2 bases and the J gene lost 0 bases, with 11 bases spanning the gap. CDR3 bases: TGTGCCAGCAGCTTTACACCAACCGCTAACTATGGCTACACCTTC. Translating gives CASSFTPTANYGYTF.

The chain recombines TRBV5-1 with TRBJ2-7; 12 bases are shared with TRBD2. Germline CDR1 reads SGHRS; CDR2 reads YFSETQ. The V and J ends lost 4 bases and 6 bases, in that order; junction bases with no gene match: 8. This CDR3 spans 15 amino acids. For the CDR3, the DNA is TGCGCCAGCAGCCCGTGGACTAGCGGGGAAGGCGAGCAGTACTTC. Its translation is CASSPWTSGEGEQYF.

V and J are TRBV18 and TRBJ2-7; no clear D. Trimming took 2 bases from V and 3 from J, leaving 8 bases between them. The CDR3 is 13 amino acids. The germline CDR1 and CDR2 sequences are KGHSH and LQKENI. The CDR3 sequence: CASSPGADYEQYF. In DNA, the CDR3 is TGTGCCAGCTCACCAGGAGCCGACTACGAGCAGTACTTC.

This rearrangement joins TRBV3-1 (or the pseudogene TRBV3-2) to TRBJ1-4; unclear D gene. The CDR3 has 13 residues. Germline V CDR1 and CDR2: LGHDT, YNNKEL (reference sequence). V lost 3 bases to trimming and J lost 3 bases, with 5 bases between them. In DNA, the CDR3 is TGTGCCAGCAGCCATCCAGCTAATGAAAAACTGTTTTTT. This codes for CASSHPANEKLFF.

This chain joins TRBV2 and TRBJ1-2; no clear D gene. Germline-derived CDR1 and CDR2 are SNHLY and FYNNEI. There are 11 residues in the CDR3. V was clipped by 7 bases and J by 7 bases, with 10 bases between them. CDR3 protein: CASNSGGGYTF. The DNA of the CDR3 is TGTGCCAGCAATTCTGGCGGTGGCTACACCTTC. Supplemented by reference TRBV2 and TRBJ1-2, the full variable domain reads EPEVTQTPSHQVTQMGQEVILRCVPISNHLYFYWYRQILGQKVEFLVSFYNNEISEKSEIFDDQFSVERPDGSNFTLKIRSTKLEDSAMYFCASNSGGGYTFGSGTRLTVV.

This clone has a handful of counts. CDR3 protein: CASSLTRVYEQYF. The CDR3 nucleotides are TGTGCCAGCAGCCTAACCCGGGTATACGAGCAGTACTTC. This chain uses TRBV7-2 with TRBJ2-7; no definite D call. The CDR3 runs to 13 residues. V was trimmed by 5 bases and J by 4 bases, leaving 12 bases between them. Germline lookup yields CDR1 SGHTA and CDR2 FQGNSA. Using reference TRBV7-2 and TRBJ2-7 for the parts outside the CDR3, the full variable domain is GAGVSQSPSNKVTEKGKDVELRCDPISGHTALYWYRQSLGQGLEFLIYFQGNSAPDKSGLPSDRFSAERTGGSVSTLTIQRTQQEDSAVYLCASSLTRVYEQYFGPGTRLTVT.

J is TRBJ2-5 and V is TRBV30; the D is unclear. CDR3 length: 11 amino acids. V lost 4 bases and J 4 bases, leaving 7 bases between the germline ends. CDR1 is GTSNPN, CDR2 SVGIG, per germline (reference sequence). The CDR3 spells CAWMVRETQYF. CDR3 in DNA: TGTGCCTGGATGGTGCGAGAGACCCAGTACTTC.

This clone was seen only a few times. The chain is built from TRBV7-9 and TRBJ1-2; perhaps TRBD1 as D (6 bases). The V and J ends lost 1 base and 4 bases respectively, with 13 bases between them. Germline V gene sequence: CDR1 SEHNR, CDR2 FQNEAQ (reference sequence). The CDR3 is 15 amino acids. The CDR3 protein is CASSLDLGAAYGYTF. CDR3 nucleotide sequence: TGTGCCAGCAGCTTAGATTTGGGGGCCGCCTATGGCTACACCTTC. Drawing the rest from reference TRBV7-9 and TRBJ1-2, the complete variable domain is DTGVSQNPRHKITKRGQNVTFRCDPISEHNRLYWYRQTLGQGPEFLTYFQNEAQLEKSRLLSDRFSAERPKGSFSTLEIQRTEQGDSAMYLCASSLDLGAAYGYTFGSGTRLTVV.

The V call is TRBV3-1 (or the pseudogene TRBV3-2), the J call TRBJ2-5, with TRBD2 matching over 13 bases. Per germline, CDR1 LGHDT and CDR2 YNNKEL (reference sequence). The junction had 4 bases not matched to a gene; V was cut back by 1 base and J by 5 bases. The CDR3 extends over 16 amino acids. The CDR3 DNA is TGTGCCAGCAGCCAAGGCCGGACTAGCGGGGGTGAGACCCAGTACTTC. It is translated as CASSQGRTSGGETQYF.

This clone has just one count. V gene TRBV4-3 combines with J gene TRBJ2-7; TRBD1 aligns across 9 bases. Germline V CDR1 and CDR2: LGHNA, YSLEER. The CDR3 runs 16 residues. J gave up 5 bases and V 4 bases, and 12 bases lay outside the gene matches. CDR3 loop: CASSLRMDRGADEQYF. For the CDR3, the DNA is TGCGCCAGCAGCCTTAGAATGGACAGGGGCGCGGACGAGCAGTACTTC.

This rearrangement joins TRBV9 to TRBJ1-4, with 7 bases that match TRBD1. Losses at the gene ends were 3 bases for V and 5 bases for J; bases not matched to a gene: 7. This CDR3 has 15 amino acids. Germline V gives CDR1 SGDLS, CDR2 YYNGEE. In DNA form, the CDR3 reads TGTGCCAGCAGCGGGGGACAGAGAGACAATGAAAAACTGTTTTTT. Translating gives CASSGGQRDNEKLFF.

The V call is TRBV7-8, the J call TRBJ1-3; no reliable D call. The germline gives CDR1 SGHVS, CDR2 FQNEAQ. V lost 2 bases to trimming and J lost 0 bases, with 5 bases between them. This CDR3 contains 14 residues. The DNA of the CDR3 is TGTGCCAGCAGCTTACAGATCTCTGGAAACACCATATATTTT. Its translation is CASSLQISGNTIYF.

The genes are TRBV14 and TRBJ1-2, with 7 bases matching TRBD1. The CDR3 is 14 residues long. J gave up 3 bases and V 4 bases, and 5 bases lay outside the gene matches. Germline CDR1 SGHDN, CDR2 FVKESK. CDR3 protein: CASSRLGTDYGYTF. The CDR3 region has the DNA TGTGCCAGCAGCCGGCTAGGGACAGACTATGGCTACACCTTC.

The V gene is TRBV5-1, the J gene TRBJ2-5, with 11 bases aligning to TRBD2. Germline V CDR1 and CDR2: SGHRS, YFSETQ. The CDR3 runs 15 residues. V dropped 6 bases and J dropped 3; count of bases not matched to a gene: 7. In DNA, the CDR3 is TGCGCCAGCACCTATAGCGGGGGGGCCGAAGAGACCCAGTACTTC. This codes for CASTYSGGAEETQYF.